A selection of T cell receptor beta chains follows, all from one sample in a study of radiotherapy plus CTLA-4 blockade in lung cancer. Sequencing used immunoSEQ multiplex PCR; TCRdb keeps in-frame clones, though not all of them. The sample carries over 100,000 clones, more than 65% recorded once. This sample comprised peripheral blood, obtained from a patient treated with radiotherapy plus ipilimumab. Every receptor here comes from a human donor with non-small cell lung cancer that progressed on radiotherapy plus ipilimumab. Some clones in this sample may be carry-over from other donors' samples. CDR3s include the opening cysteine and the closing phenylalanine or tryptophan. The D gene is left open where the match is weak. Rows give clone size only sometimes, using once, few, many, or a class for an expanded clone.

abundance | j_gene | d_gene | v_gene | CDR3nt | CDR3aa
- | TRBJ1-1 | - | TRBV19 | TGTGCCAGTAGTATAGAACGGACAACCACTGAAGCTTTCTTT | CASSIERTTTEAFF
- | TRBJ1-2 | TRBD1 | TRBV4-3 | TGCGCCAGCAGCCAACACGCTCGGGGACAGGGGGCGCGGGTCTATGGCTACACCTTC | CASSQHARGQGARVYGYTF
- | TRBJ2-7 | TRBD1 | TRBV29-1 | TGCAGCGTACCCACTGGACAGGGGACCTACGAGCAGTACTTC | CSVPTGQGTYEQYF
- | TRBJ2-3 | - | TRBV6-5 | TGTGCCAGCAGAACCGGGACGGCGGGACTTACAGAGTATTTT | CASRTGTAGLTEYF
- | TRBJ1-6 | - | TRBV6-5 | TGTGCCAGCACTTTTTTGGGATCCAATTCACCCCTCCACTTT | CASTFLGSNSPLHF
few | TRBJ2-7 | - | TRBV6-1 | TGTGCCAGCAGTGAAGTTCTTTACGAGCAGTACTTC | CASSEVLYEQYF
- | TRBJ2-2 | - | TRBV5-1 | TGCGCCAGCAGCCCGGGACTCTATAACACCGGGGAGCTGTTTTTT | CASSPGLYNTGELFF
few | TRBJ1-5 | - | TRBV5-1 | TGCGCCAGCAGCTTACAGGGAAATCAGCCCCAGCATTTT | CASSLQGNQPQHF
- | TRBJ2-1 | - | TRBV20-1 | TGCAGTGCTAGCTACAATGAGCAGTTCTTC | CSASYNEQFF
- | TRBJ1-2 | - | TRBV2 | TGTGCCAGCAGCCGGCGGGAGTCGTTGTACTATGGCTACACCTTC | CASSRRESLYYGYTF
- | TRBJ2-3 | - | TRBV11-3 | TGTGCCAGCAGCTTAGAAGGGGCAGGCACAGATACGCAGTATTTT | CASSLEGAGTDTQYF
- | TRBJ2-5 | - | TRBV13 | TGTGCCAGCAGCTCAAGGGGGTTGGGGGAAACGGAGACCCAGTACTTC | CASSSRGLGETETQYF
- | TRBJ1-6 | TRBD1 | TRBV4-3 | TGCGCCAGCAGCCAAGAAGTTGCAGGGGGCGCTTATCCCCTCCACTTT | CASSQEVAGGAYPLHF
- | TRBJ2-1 | TRBD2 | TRBV4-1 | TGCGCCAGCAGCCAAGGGGGACTAGCGGGGGCCAGCTCCTACAATGAGCAGTTCTTC | CASSQGGLAGASSYNEQFF
few | TRBJ1-5 | - | TRBV19 | TGTGCCAGTAGTATAGGAGGGAATAGCAATCAGCCCCAGCATTTT | CASSIGGNSNQPQHF
- | TRBJ2-7 | - | TRBV19 | TGTGCCAGTAGTATACTACTTAGCTCCTACGAGCAGTACTTC | CASSILLSSYEQYF
- | TRBJ1-3 | - | TRBV7-2 | TGTGCCAGCAGCTTAATTTCCGGAGACACCATATATTTT | CASSLISGDTIYF
once | TRBJ1-5 | - | TRBV15 | TGTGCCACCAGCAGGGAGGCATGGGAGGGCAATCAGCCCCAGCATTTT | CATSREAWEGNQPQHF
- | TRBJ2-1 | - | TRBV4-2 | TGTGCCAGCAGCAACCTAGGACTATTCGGGAATGAGCAGTTCTTC | CASSNLGLFGNEQFF
- | TRBJ1-2 | TRBD1 | TRBV7-2 | TGTGCCAGCAGCCGAGATCAGGGGGCCGGTTATGGCTACACCTTC | CASSRDQGAGYGYTF
once | TRBJ2-3 | - | TRBV5-6 | TGTGCCAGCAGCTTGGGTAGCTTTTCCACAGATACGCAGTATTTT | CASSLGSFSTDTQYF
- | TRBJ1-5 | TRBD1 | TRBV28 | TGTGCCAGCAGTTTATTACTCCAAATGGTCAGGGGGTTAGGTCAGCCCCAGCATTTT | CASSLLLQMVRGLGQPQHF
- | TRBJ1-5 | - | TRBV6-1 | TGTGCCAGCAGTACCTTAGGGGCCGTGGGGCCCCAGCATTTT | CASSTLGAVGPQHF
- | TRBJ2-7 | - | TRBV12-5 | TGTGCTAGTGGCGGGCCGGTGGGCCACGAGCAGTACTTC | CASGGPVGHEQYF
few | TRBJ1-1 | - | TRBV6-4 | TGTGCCAGCAGGGCTCAGGGGTGGGACACTGAAGCTTTCTTT | CASRAQGWDTEAFF
once | TRBJ2-6 | - | TRBV5-1 | TGCGCCAGCAGCTTGGTTGCCAGGGCCCTCTCTGGGGCCAACGTCCTGACTTTC | CASSLVARALSGANVLTF
- | TRBJ2-1 | - | TRBV5-1 | TGCGCCAGCACAGGGGGGACTCAATACAATGAGCAGTTCTTC | CASTGGTQYNEQFF
- | TRBJ2-5 | TRBD1 | TRBV5-4 | TGTGCCAGCAGCTGGCCGGGACAGGGGAAAGAGACCCAGTACTTC | CASSWPGQGKETQYF
- | TRBJ2-3 | - | TRBV11-2 | TGTGCCAGCAGCCCGAAACGCTCCACAGATACGCAGTATTTT | CASSPKRSTDTQYF
- | TRBJ1-4 | - | TRBV7-2 | TGTGCCAGCAGCTTAGGTTTTACAGTAATCAATGAAAAACTGTTTTTT | CASSLGFTVINEKLFF
- | TRBJ2-2 | - | TRBV6-1 | TGTGCCAGCAGTGAACCCGGCCTCACCGGGGAGCTGTTTTTT | CASSEPGLTGELFF
- | TRBJ1-5 | TRBD1 | TRBV7-2 | TGTGCCAGCAGCCTTGGGACAGGGGAGGCCTATAGCAATCAGCCCCAGCATTTT | CASSLGTGEAYSNQPQHF
- | TRBJ1-2 | - | TRBV6-6 | TGTGCCAGCAGCCCCGGGGATCTCTATGGCTACACCTTC | CASSPGDLYGYTF
- | TRBJ2-2 | - | TRBV5-1 | TGCGCCAGCAGCTTGGTCCCCGAGGGAGGGGAGCTGTTTTTT | CASSLVPEGGELFF
- | TRBJ2-7 | - | TRBV21-1 | TGTGCCAGCAGCACCTCCCAGCTGGGACAGGGGTCCTACGAGCAGTACTTC | CASSTSQLGQGSYEQYF
- | TRBJ2-2 | TRBD2 | TRBV15 | TGTGCCACCAGCAGAGACCGACTAGCGTGGAGCACCGGGGAGCTGTTTTTT | CATSRDRLAWSTGELFF
few | TRBJ2-7 | TRBD1 | TRBV28 | TGTGCCAGCGGGGGACAGGCCTACGAGCAGTACTTC | CASGGQAYEQYF
- | TRBJ2-5 | - | TRBV9 | TGTGCCAGCAGCGCCGCTTGGGGAGGTCAAGAGACCCAGTACTTC | CASSAAWGGQETQYF
- | TRBJ2-7 | - | TRBV6-1 | TGTGCCAGCAGTGAAGCGGGGGCCTCCTACGAGCAGTACTTC | CASSEAGASYEQYF
- | TRBJ2-3 | - | TRBV7-2 | TGTGCCAGCAGCTGGTCTAGCACAGATACGCAGTATTTT | CASSWSSTDTQYF
- | TRBJ2-3 | - | TRBV4-2 | TGTGCCAGCAGAATAGACAGCGGCACAGATACGCAGTATTTT | CASRIDSGTDTQYF
- | TRBJ1-6 | - | TRBV5-4 | TGTGCCAGCACAAACGGGGGTTTCGGTAATTCACCCCTCCACTTT | CASTNGGFGNSPLHF
- | TRBJ1-5 | - | TRBV23-1 | TGCGCCAGCAGTCAATGTCGTGGGGTCCAGCCCCAGCATTTT | CASSQCRGVQPQHF
- | TRBJ2-3 | - | TRBV5-1 | TGCGCCAGCAGCTTAAGATTAGCATTGGGCCCAGATACGCAGTATTTT | CASSLRLALGPDTQYF
- | TRBJ1-1 | - | TRBV7-3 | TGTGCCAGCAGCACCTTTGCGGACACTGAAGCTTTCTTT | CASSTFADTEAFF
- | TRBJ1-3 | - | TRBV25-1 | TGTGCCAGCAGTGAATATCTGGCCGAAGGAACTGGAAACACCATATATTTT | CASSEYLAEGTGNTIYF
once | TRBJ1-6 | - | TRBV5-8 | TGTGCCAGCAGCCCCCCCCAGCCGGGCATTTCACCCCTCCACTTT | CASSPPQPGISPLHF
- | TRBJ1-2 | TRBD1 | TRBV10-3 | TGTGCCATCAGTGAGAGGGGGACAGGGTATAACTATGGCTACACCTTC | CAISERGTGYNYGYTF
- | TRBJ1-1 | - | TRBV29-1 | TGCAGCGTTGTCCGATTGCGAGGGCCCGACCCCTTGGAAGCTTTCTTT | CSVVRLRGPDPLEAFF
- | TRBJ2-3 | - | TRBV19 | TGTGCCAGTAGTGCCAGGTCCCGCGGGACAGATACGCAGTATTTT | CASSARSRGTDTQYF
once | TRBJ2-5 | TRBD1 | TRBV7-2 | TGTGCCAGCAGCTTCTCGGACAGGGGAAAGACCCAGTACTTC | CASSFSDRGKTQYF